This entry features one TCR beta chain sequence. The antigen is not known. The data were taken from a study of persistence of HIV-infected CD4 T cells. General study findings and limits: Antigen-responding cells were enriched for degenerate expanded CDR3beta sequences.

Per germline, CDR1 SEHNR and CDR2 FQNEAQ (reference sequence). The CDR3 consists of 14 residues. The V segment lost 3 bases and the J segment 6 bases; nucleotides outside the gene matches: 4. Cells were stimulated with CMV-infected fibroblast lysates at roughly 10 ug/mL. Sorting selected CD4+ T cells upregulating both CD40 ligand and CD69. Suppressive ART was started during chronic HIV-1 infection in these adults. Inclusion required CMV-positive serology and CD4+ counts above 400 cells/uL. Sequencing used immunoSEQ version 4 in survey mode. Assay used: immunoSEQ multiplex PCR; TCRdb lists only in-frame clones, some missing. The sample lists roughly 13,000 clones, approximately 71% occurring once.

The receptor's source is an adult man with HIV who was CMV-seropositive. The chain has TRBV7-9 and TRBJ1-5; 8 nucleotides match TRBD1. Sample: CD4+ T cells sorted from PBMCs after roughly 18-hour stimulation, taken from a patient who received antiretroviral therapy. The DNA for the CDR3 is TGTGCCAGCAGCTTGGGGACAGGACCTCAGCCCCAGCATTTT. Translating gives CASSLGTGPQPQHF.